The 27 T cell receptor beta chains reported below all come from one sample, sequenced in a study of T cells in Graves' hyperthyroidism and ophthalmopathy. TCR beta CDR3 region amplification was performed from RNA transcripts. The HTBI set primed first-round TCR CDR3 RT-PCR. Each CDR3 protein gets one entry after TCRdb re-called the multiplex PCR reads with MiXCR. The sample lists 300,000 to 450,000 distinct CDR3 sequences, roughly 15% occurring once. Sequenced input: blood. Every receptor here comes from a woman aged 25 to 39 with Graves' ophthalmopathy.

This clonotype was detected ten times or more. The chain has TRBV7-9 and TRBJ2-3, with D tentatively TRBD1 (6 bases). The CDR3 length is 16 residues. The V end lost 0 bases, the J end lost 0 bases, and 10 bases lay between the germline ends. Germline V gives CDR1 SEHNR, CDR2 FQNEAQ (reference sequence). DNA of the CDR3: TGTGCCAGCAGCTTAGCCAGGGACACTAGCACAGATACGCAGTATTTT. It translates to CASSLARDTSTDTQYF.

At least ten counts were recorded for this clonotype. This chain connects TRBV15 to TRBJ2-3; 9 bases line up with TRBD1. Germline CDR1 and CDR2: LNHNV and YYDKDF (reference sequence). The CDR3 is 15 residues long. The V segment lost 4 bases and the J segment 2 bases; nucleotides outside the gene matches: 4. The CDR3 DNA sequence: TGTGCCACCAGCATGGGACAGGGATACACAGATACGCAGTATTTT. Its translation: CATSMGQGYTDTQYF.

This clonotype was seen repeatedly, ten times or more. The chain links TRBV27 to TRBJ1-4, with 9 bases identical to TRBD1. There are 17 residues in the CDR3. In germline, CDR1 is MNHEY, CDR2 SMNVEV (reference sequence). J was trimmed by 1 base and V by 6 bases; bases with no gene match: 9. CDR3 sequence: CASSTGTGRGTNEKLFF. The CDR3 region has the DNA TGTGCCAGCAGCACGGGGACAGGGAGGGGAACTAATGAAAAACTGTTTTTT.

This clonotype was counted a few times. This rearrangement joins TRBV20-1 to TRBJ2-7; D is ambiguous. The germline gives CDR1 DFQATT, CDR2 SNEGSKA (reference sequence). Trimming pared 2 bases from V and 3 bases from J, leaving 11 bases between. The CDR3 loop spans 13 amino acids. This CDR3 reads CSARKNLGYEQYF. The CDR3 bases are TGCAGTGCTAGAAAGAATTTGGGCTACGAGCAGTACTTC.

This clonotype was found a few times. The chain recombines TRBV29-1 with TRBJ1-4, with a possible D match to TRBD1 (5 bases). CDR1 and CDR2 (germline): SQVTM, ANQGSEA. This CDR3 spans 14 amino acids. Trimming removed 3 bases at V and 3 bases at J, with 11 bases between. Here the CDR3 DNA reads TGCAGCGTTGATGGTGGGGCTGCTAATGAAAAACTGTTTTTT. It codes for CSVDGGAANEKLFF. Combining the CDR3 with reference TRBV29-1 and TRBJ1-4 gives the whole variable domain SAVISQKPSRDICQRGTSLTIQCQVDSQVTMMFWYRQQPGQSLTLIATANQGSEATYESGFVIDKFPISRPNLTFSTLTVSNMSPEDSSIYLCSVDGGAANEKLFFGSGTQLSVL.

This clonotype was recorded many times. The J gene is TRBJ1-1, the V gene TRBV30, with no clear D. The CDR3 loop spans 13 amino acids. CDR1 GTSNPN and CDR2 SVGIG come from the germline V gene (reference sequence). Trimming shortened V by 2 bases and J by 10 bases, and 17 bases separated the two germline ends. The CDR3 DNA reads as TGTGCCTGGAGTTATGGGGATTTCAAGGGAGCTTTCTTT. Its protein is CAWSYGDFKGAFF.

This clonotype was seen a single time. This rearrangement joins TRBV2 to TRBJ2-1; TRBD2 agrees at 9 bases. The junction had 2 bases not matched to a gene; V was cut back by 8 bases and J by 6 bases. The CDR3 totals 12 residues. Looked up from germline, CDR1 is SNHLY and CDR2 is FYNNEI. The CDR3 DNA reads as TGTGCCAGCGCGGGAGGGACCAATGAGCAGTTCTTC. Its translation is CASAGGTNEQFF.

Many counts were recorded for this clonotype. This chain joins TRBV18 and TRBJ1-1; D remains unclear. The CDR3 extends over 15 amino acids. V lost 6 bases and J 0 bases, leaving 14 bases between the germline ends. Germline V gene data show CDR1 as KGHSH and CDR2 as LQKENI. The CDR3 protein is CASSRGAGMNTEAFF. The CDR3 nucleotides read TGTGCCAGCTCCCGGGGTGCGGGGATGAACACTGAAGCTTTCTTT. Full variable domain (remainder filled in from reference TRBV18 and TRBJ1-1): NAGVMQNPRHLVRRRGQEARLRCSPMKGHSHVYWYRQLPEEGLKFMVYLQKENIIDESGMPKERFSAEFPKEGPSILRIQQVVRGDSAAYFCASSRGAGMNTEAFFGQGTRLTVV.

In this sample, this clonotype turned up a few times. The rearrangement joins TRBV20-1 to TRBJ1-2; 7 bases match TRBD1. Germline trimming cut 2 bases from V and 3 bases from J; bases unmatched to any gene: 6. Per the germline V gene, CDR1 is DFQATT and CDR2 is SNEGSKA (reference sequence). The CDR3 sequence is 14 residues long. The CDR3 loop reads CSARRQGDYYGYTF. CDR3 nucleotides: TGCAGTGCTAGACGTCAGGGGGATTACTATGGCTACACCTTC.

The rearrangement joins TRBV4-2 to TRBJ2-2; no clear D. This CDR3 has 15 residues. Trimming cost V 3 bases and J 6 bases, with 14 bases left between them. CDR1 LGHNA and CDR2 YNFKEQ come from the germline V gene. CDR3 region: CASSQSQDRAGELFF. CDR3 sequence (DNA): TGTGCCAGCAGCCAGTCTCAGGATAGGGCCGGGGAGCTGTTTTTT.

The table lists this clonotype with many counts. The chain uses TRBV3-1 and TRBJ1-5; perhaps TRBD1 as D (6 bases). Germline lookup yields CDR1 LGHDT and CDR2 YNNKEL (reference sequence). V lost 4 bases and J lost 2, with 9 bases in between. This CDR3 is 14 amino acids long. The DNA for the CDR3 is TGTGCCAGCAGCCCGGCAGGGGGCAATCAGCCCCAGCATTTT. Protein: CASSPAGGNQPQHF.

This clonotype came up many times. The CDR3 DNA follows: TGCAGTGCGAGGGGACAGAACTATGGCTACACCTTC. It is translated as CSARGQNYGYTF. This rearrangement joins TRBV20-1 to TRBJ1-2, with 7 bases matching TRBD1. The CDR3 extends over 12 amino acids. Trimming cost V 6 bases and J 2 bases; bases outside gene matches: 3. In germline, CDR1 is DFQATT, CDR2 SNEGSKA (reference sequence).

This clonotype showed up many times. The chain joins TRBV20-1 to TRBJ2-7; D is ambiguous. This CDR3 is 10 amino acids long. Trimming took 5 bases from V and 4 from J, leaving 6 bases between them. Germline V lookup: CDR1 DFQATT, CDR2 SNEGSKA (reference sequence). In DNA form, the CDR3 reads TGCAGTGCTGAAAAATACGAGCAGTACTTC. Protein: CSAEKYEQYF.

The chain has TRBV27 and TRBJ2-5; weak D call: TRBD2 (6 bases). CDR1 is MNHEY, CDR2 SMNVEV, per germline (reference sequence). The CDR3 contains 16 residues. V was cut by 3 bases and J by 2 bases, with 16 bases left in between. This CDR3 is CASSFGHVGGQETQYF. DNA for the CDR3: TGTGCCAGCAGTTTCGGACACGTTGGGGGGCAAGAGACCCAGTACTTC.

This clonotype was observed at least ten times. The chain links TRBV13 to TRBJ2-1; 9 nucleotides agree with TRBD1. CDR1 and CDR2 (germline): PRHDT, FYEKMQ (reference sequence). There are 16 residues in the CDR3. The V segment lost 5 bases and the J segment 7 bases; nucleotides outside the gene matches: 12. The chain's CDR3 is CASSGPQGALENEQFF. In DNA form, the CDR3 reads TGTGCCAGCAGCGGGCCACAGGGGGCGCTTGAAAATGAGCAGTTCTTC. Complete variable domain (other parts from reference TRBV13 and TRBJ2-1): AAGVIQSPRHLIKEKRETATLKCYPIPRHDTVYWYQQGPGQDPQFLISFYEKMQSDKGSIPDRFSAQQFSDYHSELNMSSLELGDSALYFCASSGPQGALENEQFFGPGTRLTVL.

The V gene is TRBV20-1, the J gene TRBJ2-2, with D possibly being TRBD1 (6 bases). From germline, CDR1 is DFQATT and CDR2 SNEGSKA (reference sequence). The CDR3 totals 13 residues. With 5 bases removed from V and 3 bases from J, the gap between germline ends came to 10 bases. This CDR3 reads CSAFHRDTGELFF. The DNA of the CDR3 is TGCAGTGCTTTCCACAGGGACACCGGGGAGCTGTTTTTT.

This clonotype was observed at least ten times. This chain connects TRBV6-1 to TRBJ1-1, with no clear D. Germline V gives CDR1 MNHNS, CDR2 SASEGT. Trimming removed 6 bases from V and 5 bases from J, with 16 bases in between. The CDR3 spans 14 residues. The CDR3 nucleotides read TGTGCCAGCAGAAGAAGCGGACGATGGACTGAAGCTTTCTTT. It translates to CASRRSGRWTEAFF.

As for this clonotype: A much more abundant neighbour one base away suggests this may be a read error. The conserved phenylalanine or tryptophan normally closing the CDR3 is absent here, so this likely arose from a read error. This rearrangement joins TRBV30 to TRBJ2-7; D may be TRBD1 (5 bases). The CDR3 covers 11 residues. V was shortened by 4 bases and J by 3 bases, with 7 bases between the two germline ends. The germline gives CDR1 GTSNPN, CDR2 SVGIG (reference sequence). CDR3 sequence: CAWTTGYEQYL. CDR3 DNA sequence: TGTGCCTGGACCACAGGCTACGAGCAGTACCTC.

In regard to this clonotype: A read error may produce the germline difference seen at one junction end. The chain has TRBV10-1 and TRBJ2-7, with D unresolved. Germline V gives CDR1 WNHNN, CDR2 SYGVQD (reference sequence). The CDR3 spans 12 residues. CDR3 bases: TGCGCCAGCAGTGCGACGGGCTACAAGCAGTACTTC. Its protein product is CASSATGYKQYF.

This chain connects TRBV28 to TRBJ2-3; the match to TRBD1 covers 8 bases. Losses at the gene ends were 6 bases for V and 1 base for J; bases not matched to a gene: 3. The CDR3 loop spans 14 amino acids. Germline CDR1 reads MDHEN; CDR2 reads SYDVKM. The DNA of the CDR3 is TGTGCCAGCAGCAAGGACAGGGGCACAGATACGCAGTATTTT. Encoded protein: CASSKDRGTDTQYF.

Many counts were recorded for this clonotype. The genes are TRBV7-2 and TRBJ2-3, with a tentative D call TRBD2 (7 bases). Trimming left V 2 bases short and J 4 bases short, with 16 bases between. The CDR3 is made up of 16 amino acids. Per the germline V gene, CDR1 is SGHTA and CDR2 is FQGNSA. The CDR3 bases are TGTGCCAGCAGCTTATCTGAGGGGGGGAATTCAGATACGCAGTATTTT. Protein product: CASSLSEGGNSDTQYF.

V is TRBV29-1 and J is TRBJ2-1; D remains ambiguous. Germline V CDR1 and CDR2: SQVTM, ANQGSEA. Trimming pared 6 bases from V and 4 bases from J, leaving 4 bases between. This CDR3 is built from 10 residues. The chain's CDR3 is CSVGYNEQFF. As DNA, the CDR3 is TGCAGCGTCGGTTACAATGAGCAGTTCTTC.

In this sample, this clonotype turned up many times. Here the CDR3 reads CSVAGARGYGYTF. The CDR3, as DNA: TGCAGCGTTGCAGGGGCCAGGGGCTATGGCTACACCTTC. V and J are TRBV29-1 and TRBJ1-2; weak D call: TRBD1 (6 bases). The CDR3 loop spans 13 amino acids. Germline-derived CDR1 and CDR2 are SQVTM and ANQGSEA. The V end lost 4 bases, the J end lost 4 bases, and 13 bases lay between the germline ends.

This clonotype has ten or more counts. The chain joins TRBV6-1 to TRBJ1-1; D remains unclear. The length of the CDR3 is 13 residues. Trimming pared 5 bases from V and 3 bases from J, leaving 10 bases between. CDR1 and CDR2 (germline): MNHNS, SASEGT. CDR3 sequence: CASSFFSYTEAFF. CDR3 DNA sequence: TGTGCCAGCAGTTTCTTCAGTTACACTGAAGCTTTCTTT.

The sample holds many counts of this clonotype. The chain uses TRBV6-2 or TRBV6-3 and TRBJ2-2; D tentatively fits TRBD1 or TRBD2 (5 bases each). V lost 6 bases and J lost 4, with 12 bases in between. Germline loops: CDR1 MNHEY, CDR2 SVGEGT. This CDR3 region has 14 residues. The DNA for the CDR3 is TGTGCCAGCAGCGAGACTGGGGGCACCGGGGAGCTGTTTTTT. It translates to CASSETGGTGELFF.

This clonotype turned up a few times. This rearrangement joins TRBV14 to TRBJ1-6; tentatively, D is TRBD1 (5 bases). Germline V CDR1 and CDR2: SGHDN, FVKESK. The CDR3 runs 17 residues. Trimming pared 1 base from V and 4 bases from J, leaving 14 bases between. CDR3 nucleotides: TGTGCCAGCAGCCAAGTATTTGGCAGGGTGTATAATTCACCCCTCCACTTT. Protein: CASSQVFGRVYNSPLHF.

This clonotype was seen at least ten times. The genes are TRBV18 and TRBJ1-5; D perhaps matches TRBD1 (5 bases). Germline loops: CDR1 KGHSH, CDR2 LQKENI. V dropped 3 bases and J dropped 0 bases, with 9 bases sitting between them. This CDR3 spans 15 amino acids. CDR3 protein: CASSPGRTSNQPQHF. The CDR3, as DNA: TGTGCCAGCTCACCGGGGCGGACTAGCAATCAGCCCCAGCATTTT.